This T cell receptor beta chain was identified in a study of human T cells and chemical hapten exposure. Study details: Small discrepancies in pooled library volume mainly accounted for the varying TCR yields per sample.

From germline, CDR1 is MNHEY and CDR2 SMNVEV (reference sequence). V lost 2 bases, J lost 5 bases, and 16 bases lay in between. The CDR3 has 15 amino acids. Time point reported: healthy volunteer bleed at 6 weeks. Total RNA extraction was carried out from unfractionated whole blood. Individual cDNA molecules each carried unique molecular identifiers attached by the library. In TCRdb, the RACE reads were re-called with MiXCR into one record per CDR3 protein. In the table there are 70,000 to 95,000 distinct CDR3 sequences, approximately 8.1% of which are singletons. This TCR was recovered from a female donor in good health. Some clones in this sample may be carry-over from other donors' samples. This chain uses TRBV27 with TRBJ2-7; D is perhaps TRBD1 (6 bases). Sequencing was carried out using whole blood. The CDR3 sequence is CASSLGLGAKNEQYF. The CDR3 DNA follows: TGTGCCAGCAGTTTAGGGCTGGGGGCGAAAAACGAGCAGTACTTC.